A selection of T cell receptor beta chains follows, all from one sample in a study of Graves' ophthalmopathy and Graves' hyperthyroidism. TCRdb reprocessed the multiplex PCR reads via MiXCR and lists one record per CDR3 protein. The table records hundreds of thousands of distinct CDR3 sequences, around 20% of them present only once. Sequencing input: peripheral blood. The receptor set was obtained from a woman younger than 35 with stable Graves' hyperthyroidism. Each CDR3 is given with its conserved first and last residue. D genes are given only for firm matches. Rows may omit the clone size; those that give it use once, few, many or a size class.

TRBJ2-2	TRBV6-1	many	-	CASSENPDTGELFF	TGTGCCAGCAGTGAAAATCCGGACACCGGGGAGCTGTTTTTT
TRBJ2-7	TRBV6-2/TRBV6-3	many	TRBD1	CASSWGQYEQYF	TGTGCCAGCAGTTGGGGACAGTACGAGCAGTACTTC
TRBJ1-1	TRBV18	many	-	CASSPQGYREAFF	TGTGCCAGCTCACCACAGGGATACCGTGAAGCTTTCTTT
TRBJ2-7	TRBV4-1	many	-	CASSQDPGTYEQYF	TGCGCCAGCAGCCAAGACCCGGGTACCTACGAGCAGTACTTC
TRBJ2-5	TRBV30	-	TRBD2	CAWAISGNQETQYF	TGTGCCTGGGCCATTAGCGGGAACCAAGAGACCCAGTACTTC
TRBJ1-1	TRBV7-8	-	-	CASSFLPAGLTEAFF	TGTGCCAGCAGCTTCCTCCCGGCCGGCTTAACTGAAGCTTTCTTT
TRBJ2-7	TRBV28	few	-	CASSLTVSHEQYF	TGTGCCAGCAGTTTAACGGTCTCCCACGAGCAGTACTTC
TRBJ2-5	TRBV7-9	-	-	CASSPYTNGETQYF	TGTGCCAGCAGCCCATACACAAATGGGGAGACCCAGTACTTC
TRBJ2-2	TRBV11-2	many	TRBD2	CASIRIHPGLAGVGELFF	TGTGCCAGCATCCGCATTCACCCGGGACTAGCGGGAGTTGGGGAGCTGTTTTTT
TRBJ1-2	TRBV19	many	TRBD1	CASSTTGGVVDGYTF	TGTGCCAGTAGTACGACAGGGGGCGTCGTGGATGGCTACACCTTC
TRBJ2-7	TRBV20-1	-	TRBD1	CSARRDREWYEQYF	TGCAGTGCTAGACGGGACAGGGAATGGTACGAGCAGTACTTC
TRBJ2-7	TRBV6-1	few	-	CASSELVIVNF	TGTGCCAGCAGTGAGTTAGTTATTGTAAACTTC
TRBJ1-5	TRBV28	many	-	CASSDPGQGGRQPQHF	TGTGCCAGCAGCGATCCGGGACAAGGGGGTCGTCAGCCCCAGCATTTT
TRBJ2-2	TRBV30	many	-	CAWNLVLDTGELFF	TGTGCCTGGAATTTGGTCCTTGACACCGGGGAGCTGTTTTTT
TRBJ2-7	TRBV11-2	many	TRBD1	CASSWRQGAVEQYF	TGTGCCAGCAGCTGGAGACAGGGGGCGGTCGAGCAGTACTTC
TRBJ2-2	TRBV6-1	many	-	CASSQTRRAFGELFF	TGTGCCAGCAGCCAAACGAGGAGGGCCTTCGGGGAGCTGTTTTTT
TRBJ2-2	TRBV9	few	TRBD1	CASSHRDRGVYGGELFF	TGTGCCAGCAGCCACCGGGACAGGGGCGTTTATGGCGGGGAGCTGTTTTTT
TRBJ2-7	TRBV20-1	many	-	CSARVTYEQYF	TGCAGTGCTAGAGTTACCTACGAGCAGTACTTC
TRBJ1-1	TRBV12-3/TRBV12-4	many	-	CASSLYGMNTEAFF	TGTGCCAGCAGTTTATACGGCATGAACACTGAAGCTTTCTTT
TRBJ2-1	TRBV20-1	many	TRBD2	CSAKGLAGGRVSYNEQFF	TGCAGTGCTAAGGGACTAGCGGGAGGGAGGGTTAGTTACAATGAGCAGTTCTTC
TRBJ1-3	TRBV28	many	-	CASSFGEEGSGNTIYF	TGTGCCAGCAGCTTCGGGGAAGAGGGCTCTGGAAACACCATATATTTT
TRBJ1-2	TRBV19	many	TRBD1	CASSRARPGQKNYGYTF	TGTGCCAGTAGTCGAGCGCGACCGGGACAGAAAAACTATGGCTACACCTTC
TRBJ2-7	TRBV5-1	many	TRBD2	CASSLGTSGATYEQYF	TGCGCCAGCAGTCTGGGGACTAGCGGGGCAACCTACGAGCAGTACTTC
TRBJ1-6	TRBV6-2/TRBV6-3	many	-	CASSYGRSSYNSPLHF	TGTGCCAGCAGTTACGGCAGGAGCTCCTATAATTCACCCCTCCACTTT
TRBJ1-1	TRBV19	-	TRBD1	CATRGDRGQGTEAFF	TGTGCCACCAGAGGGGACAGGGGGCAGGGCACTGAAGCTTTCTTT
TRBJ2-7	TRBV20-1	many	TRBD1	CSARDIGQGYEQYF	TGCAGTGCTAGAGATATCGGACAGGGTTACGAGCAGTACTTC
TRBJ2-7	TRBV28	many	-	CASSMTGNSYEQYF	TGTGCCAGCAGCATGACAGGAAACTCCTACGAGCAGTACTTC
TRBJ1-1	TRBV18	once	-	CASSPPQGGNTEAFF	TGTGCCAGCTCACCACCGCAGGGAGGCAACACTGAAGCTTTCTTT
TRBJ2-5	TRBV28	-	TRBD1	CASTEGGQGPQETQYF	TGTGCCAGCACCGAAGGGGGACAGGGGCCACAAGAGACCCAGTACTTC
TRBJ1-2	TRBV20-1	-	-	CSAPRGTNYGYTF	TGCAGTGCACCCCGGGGAACTAACTATGGCTACACCTTC
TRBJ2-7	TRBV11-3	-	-	CASSSDIGVSYEQYF	TGTGCCAGCAGTTCAGACATAGGAGTATCCTACGAGCAGTACTTC
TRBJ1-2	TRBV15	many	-	CATSRGGNYYGYTF	TGTGCCACCAGCAGAGGTGGAAACTACTATGGCTACACCTTC
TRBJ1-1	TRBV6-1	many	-	CASSRAPQVGTEAFF	TGTGCCAGCAGCCGGGCCCCGCAGGTGGGCACTGAAGCTTTCTTT
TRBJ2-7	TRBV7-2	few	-	CASSLGGGLYEQYF	TGTGCCAGCAGCTTAGGGGGGGGCCTTTACGAGCAGTACTTC
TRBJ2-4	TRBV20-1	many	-	CSVADLGIQYF	TGCAGTGTGGCGGACTTGGGCATTCAGTACTTC
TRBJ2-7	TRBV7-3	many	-	CASSPSSASYEQYF	TGTGCCAGCAGCCCTAGTAGTGCCTCCTACGAGCAGTACTTC
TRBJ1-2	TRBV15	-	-	CATSRGTDGYTF	TGTGCCACCAGCAGAGGCACAGATGGCTACACCTTC
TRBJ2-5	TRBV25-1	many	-	CASSEPALETQYF	TGTGCCAGCAGTGAACCCGCTCTGGAGACCCAGTACTTC
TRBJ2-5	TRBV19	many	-	CASRPRWVSETQYF	TGTGCCAGTAGGCCTAGATGGGTGTCCGAGACCCAGTACTTC
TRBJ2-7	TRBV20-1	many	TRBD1	CSARGQGFPEQYF	TGCAGTGCCCGCGGACAGGGTTTTCCCGAGCAGTACTTC
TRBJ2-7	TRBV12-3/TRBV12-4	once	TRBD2	CASGGVGTEGSYEQYF	TGTGCCAGCGGGGGGGTGGGGACCGAGGGTTCCTACGAGCAGTACTTC
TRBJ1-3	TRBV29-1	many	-	CSVEGPSGNTIYF	TGCAGCGTTGAAGGGCCATCTGGAAACACCATATATTTT